This passage covers 5 T cell receptor beta chains from one sample sequenced in a study of blood T cells in healthy people across ages. With a J-beta primer mix and a sample-barcoded 5' primer, a second PCR ran about 7 to 12 cycles. MiXCR, run by TCRdb on the 5' RACE reads, gives a single entry per CDR3 protein. The data contain approximately 800,000 distinct CDR3 sequences, more than 25% of them singletons. These data were also filed under a second study, of T cells of mothers and their children.

The sequencing sample was made of blood. The origin of the receptors is a boy between 10 and 17 years old in good health.

The rearrangement uses TRBV20-1 and TRBJ2-1; maybe TRBD1 (6 bases). Germline values: CDR1 DFQATT, CDR2 SNEGSKA (reference sequence). The CDR3 extends over 16 amino acids. V shed 2 bases and J shed 5 bases, with 19 bases lying between them. The CDR3 here is CSARYLGAGVHNEQFF. The DNA of the CDR3 is TGCAGTGCTAGATACCTTGGAGCAGGGGTCCACAATGAGCAGTTCTTC.

This clonotype was seen a handful of times. The chain has TRBV28 and TRBJ2-3; D uncertain. Germline V gene data show CDR1 as MDHEN and CDR2 as SYDVKM. The V end was cut by 9 bases, the J end by 6 bases, with 10 bases between. This CDR3 has 11 amino acids. CDR3 loop: CASCLGDTQYF. CDR3 DNA: TGTGCCAGTTGCCTCGGGGATACGCAGTATTTT.

The chain joins TRBV7-2 to TRBJ2-5; 7 bases align to TRBD1. The end of the DNA fits TRBJ2-7 better, so the J call may be wrong. The germline gives CDR1 SGHTA, CDR2 FQGNSA. CDR3 length: 14 amino acids. CDR3 protein: CASRRRDSTYEQYF. The CDR3 DNA follows: TGTGCCAGCAGAAGAAGGGACAGTACCTACGAGCAGTACTTC.

This clonotype was seen only a few times. This sequence joins TRBV4-2 and TRBJ2-7; D unresolved. CDR1 is LGHNA and CDR2 is YNFKEQ in the germline V gene. The CDR3 totals 14 residues. V was cut by 1 base and J by 2 bases, with 9 bases left in between. The chain's CDR3 is CASSQVVQPYEQYF. In nucleotides, the CDR3 is TGTGCCAGCAGCCAAGTCGTACAGCCCTACGAGCAGTACTTC.

This clonotype came up many times. V usage is TRBV20-1 and J usage is TRBJ1-2; D unresolved. CDR1 is DFQATT and CDR2 is SNEGSKA in the germline V gene (reference sequence). V lost 6 bases and J 3 bases, leaving 23 bases between the germline ends. The CDR3 is 16 residues long. The DNA of the CDR3 is TGCAGTGCCCAAAAAGGGCAATACCTTTCCCACTATGGCTACACCTTC. Its protein product is CSAQKGQYLSHYGYTF.